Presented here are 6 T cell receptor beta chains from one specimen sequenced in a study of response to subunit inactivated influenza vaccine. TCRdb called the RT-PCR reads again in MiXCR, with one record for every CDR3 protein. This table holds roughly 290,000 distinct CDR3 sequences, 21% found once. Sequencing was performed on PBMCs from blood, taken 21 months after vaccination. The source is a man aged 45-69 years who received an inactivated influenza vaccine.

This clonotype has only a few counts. Here the CDR3 DNA reads TGCAGTACCGGGGGGGGACGGGAAAAACTGTTTTTT. It specifies CSTGGGREKLFF. The V call is TRBV20-1, the J call TRBJ1-4, with D possibly being TRBD1 (5 bases). Trimming shortened V by 8 bases and J by 8 bases, and 15 bases separated the two germline ends. Germline CDR1 reads DFQATT; CDR2 reads SNEGSKA (reference sequence). This CDR3 has 12 amino acids.

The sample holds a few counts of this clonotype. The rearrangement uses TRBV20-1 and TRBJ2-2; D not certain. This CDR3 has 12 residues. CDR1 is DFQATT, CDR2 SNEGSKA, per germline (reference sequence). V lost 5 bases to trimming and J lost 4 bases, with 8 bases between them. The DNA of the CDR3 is TGCAGTGCTGTTGACTTCACCGGGGAGCTGTTTTTT. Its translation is CSAVDFTGELFF.

The CDR3: CASSSFGGPPLHF. DNA of the CDR3: TGTGCCAGCAGTAGTTTCGGGGGCCCACCCCTCCACTTT. V and J are TRBV25-1 and TRBJ1-6; TRBD1 is a possible D gene (6 bases). V lost 5 bases to trimming and J lost 11 bases, with 13 bases between them. Germline V gives CDR1 MGHDK, CDR2 SYGVNS. CDR3 length: 13 residues.

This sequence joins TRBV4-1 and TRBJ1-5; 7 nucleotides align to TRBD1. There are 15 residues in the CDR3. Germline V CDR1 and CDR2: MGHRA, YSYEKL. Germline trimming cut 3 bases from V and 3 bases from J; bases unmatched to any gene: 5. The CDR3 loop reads CASSHPDRPNQPQHF. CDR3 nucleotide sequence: TGCGCCAGCAGCCACCCGGACAGGCCCAATCAGCCCCAGCATTTT.

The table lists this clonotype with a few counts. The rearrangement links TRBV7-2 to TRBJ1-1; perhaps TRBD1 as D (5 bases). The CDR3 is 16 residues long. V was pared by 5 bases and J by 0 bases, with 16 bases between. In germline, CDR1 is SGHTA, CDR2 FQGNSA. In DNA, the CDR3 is TGTGCCAGCAGCATACTCCCCGGGACCCTGAACACTGAAGCTTTCTTT. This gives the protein CASSILPGTLNTEAFF.

The CDR3 loop is CASSYRDNQPQHF. CDR3 nucleotide sequence: TGTGCCAGCAGTTACCGCGACAATCAGCCCCAGCATTTT. The V call is TRBV6-2 or TRBV6-3, the J call TRBJ1-5; D not resolved. Germline lookup yields CDR1 MNHEY and CDR2 SVGEGT. V shed 2 bases and J shed 3 bases, with 5 bases lying between them. There are 13 residues in the CDR3.